The 8 T cell receptor beta chains below were found in one sample sequenced in a study of blood T cell repertoires in COVID-19. Sequenced by immunoSEQ multiplex PCR; TCRdb stores in-frame clones only, minus some. The sample lists roughly 79,000 clones, 87% occurring once. The specimen sequenced was peripheral blood. Receptors originate from a woman in her fifties or sixties with acute or convalescent COVID-19.

The chain carries TRBV24-1 and TRBJ1-2; 10 bases fit TRBD1. The V gene's germline CDR1 is KGHDR and CDR2 SFDVKD. The junction had 6 bases not matched to a gene; V was cut back by 4 bases and J by 5 bases. There are 15 residues in the CDR3. CDR3 DNA sequence: TGTGCCACCAGTGACAAGACAGGGGGCAGGTATGGCTACACCTTC. Translation: CATSDKTGGRYGYTF.

The chain is built from TRBV28 and TRBJ2-3; TRBD2 might be the D (5 bases). Germline values: CDR1 MDHEN, CDR2 SYDVKM. The CDR3 contains 15 residues. The germline V and J ends were trimmed by 4 bases and 2 bases, with 13 bases remaining between them. CDR3 DNA: TGTGCCAGCAGTTCCGGAGCGGACTCCACAGATACGCAGTATTTT. It translates to CASSSGADSTDTQYF. Full variable domain (rest looked up from reference TRBV28 and TRBJ2-3): DVKVTQSSRYLVKRTGEKVFLECVQDMDHENMFWYRQDPGLGLRLIYFSYDVKMKEKGDIPEGYSVSREKKERFSLILESASTNQTSMYLCASSSGADSTDTQYFGPGTRLTVL.

The genes are TRBV6-5 and TRBJ1-1; no clear D gene. V shed 6 bases and J shed 5 bases, with 7 bases lying between them. Germline V lookup: CDR1 MNHEY, CDR2 SVGAGI. This CDR3 contains 11 residues. CDR3 DNA sequence: TGTGCCAGCAGATCGGGGACTGAAGCTTTCTTT. Translation: CASRSGTEAFF.

This sequence joins TRBV5-1 and TRBJ2-1; a possible D gene is TRBD2 (6 bases). CDR1 is SGHRS, CDR2 YFSETQ, per germline. The CDR3 covers 16 residues. V lost 4 bases to trimming and J lost 4 bases, with 18 bases between them. The CDR3 region is CASSPLLASTYNEQFF. The CDR3 coding sequence is TGCGCCAGCAGCCCTCTACTAGCATCAACTTACAATGAGCAGTTCTTC.

The gene calls are TRBV15 and TRBJ1-6; TRBD1 aligns across 7 bases. Germline-derived CDR1 and CDR2 are LNHNV and YYDKDF (reference sequence). The CDR3 has 16 amino acids. The V gene end was trimmed by 1 base and the J gene end by 6 bases; junction bases not matched to a gene: 6. CDR3 in amino acids: CATSRGTDRANSPLHF. DNA for the CDR3: TGTGCCACCAGCAGAGGGACCGACAGGGCTAATTCACCCCTCCACTTT.

This chain joins TRBV19 and TRBJ1-5; D is possibly TRBD1 (5 bases). Trimming pared 3 bases from V and 3 bases from J, leaving 12 bases between. Germline loops: CDR1 LNHDA, CDR2 SQIVND (reference sequence). CDR3 length: 15 residues. As DNA, the CDR3 is TGTGCCAGTAGTATTCGGGGGGGGAACAATCAGCCCCAGCATTTT. Amino acids: CASSIRGGNNQPQHF.

This clone was seen once. The chain links TRBV28 to TRBJ2-7; tentatively, D is TRBD2 (5 bases). The CDR3 consists of 14 residues. The germline V and J ends were trimmed by 5 bases and 3 bases, with 14 bases remaining between them. The V gene's germline CDR1 is MDHEN and CDR2 SYDVKM. CDR3 nucleotides: TGTGCCAGCAGTGCTGGACGGGAACTCTACGAGCAGTACTTC. This encodes CASSAGRELYEQYF.

This clone was observed once. CDR3 amino acids: CASSESGDRNTIYF. The CDR3 DNA sequence: TGTGCCAGCAGTGAATCCGGGGATAGAAACACCATATATTTT. V and J are TRBV25-1 and TRBJ1-3; D remains ambiguous. Trimming took off 1 base at V and 5 bases at J, with 9 bases between the two ends. Germline CDR1 and CDR2: MGHDK and SYGVNS. CDR3 length: 14 residues.